The 3 T cell receptor beta chains below were found in one sample sequenced in a study of blood T cell repertoires in COVID-19. The protocol was immunoSEQ multiplex PCR, while the TCRdb copy is restricted to in-frame clones and leaves out a portion. The sample holds 40,000 to 55,000 clones, about 90% seen once. Sequencing was carried out using peripheral blood. The receptors originated from a man between 70 and 80 years old with active COVID-19.

This clone was detected once. The chain is built from TRBV5-1 and TRBJ2-3, with 10 nucleotides matching TRBD2. The CDR3 runs 16 residues. The V gene's germline CDR1 is SGHRS and CDR2 YFSETQ. Trimming removed 4 bases from V and 6 bases from J; junction bases left unmatched: 11. CDR3 sequence (DNA): TGCGCCAGCAGCCCCCAGGTCGCTAGCGGGGGTGATACGCAGTATTTT. As protein: CASSPQVASGGDTQYF.

This chain connects TRBV19 to TRBJ2-7; TRBD1 is a possible D gene (6 bases). The CDR3 runs to 14 residues. Germline values: CDR1 LNHDA, CDR2 SQIVND (reference sequence). The V gene lost 6 bases and the J gene lost 1 base, with 13 bases spanning the gap. In DNA form, the CDR3 reads TGTGCCAGTAGCACGACAGGCGATTCCTACGAGCAGTACTTC. As protein: CASSTTGDSYEQYF.

The chain recombines TRBV5-1 with TRBJ2-7; 8 bases line up with TRBD2. Germline trimming cut 7 bases from V and 5 bases from J; bases unmatched to any gene: 11. CDR1 is SGHRS, CDR2 YFSETQ, per germline. The CDR3 is made up of 14 amino acids. The CDR3, as DNA: TGCGCCAGCGGGAGGGGCGGGGGGCGCGACGAGCAGTACTTC. Translation gives CASGRGGGRDEQYF.